These T cell receptor beta chains were read from a single sample in a study of early T cells in non-severe SARS-CoV-2 infection. TCRdb called the 5' RACE reads again in MiXCR, with one record for every CDR3 protein. The sample includes 50,000 to 70,000 distinct CDR3 sequences, 8.5% to 10% of them seen just once. Material for sequencing was whole blood. Receptors were obtained from an adult who was a healthcare worker with PCR-confirmed SARS-CoV-2 infection or an uninfected control (not recorded which). CDR3s include the opening cysteine and the closing phenylalanine or tryptophan. Fields, in order: D gene, clone size, J gene, V gene, CDR3 DNA, CDR3 protein. D genes are given only for firm matches. Expanded clones get a size class; other rows say once, few or many, or leave the size out.

.,few,TRBJ1-5,TRBV12-3/TRBV12-4,TGTGCCAGCGGCGTCGGGGCTAATCAGCCCCAGCATTTT,CASGVGANQPQHF
TRBD2,many,TRBJ2-2,TRBV3-1,TGTGCCAGCAGCCAAGGACTAGCGGTCACCGGGGAGCTGTTTTTT,CASSQGLAVTGELFF
TRBD2,many,TRBJ2-1,TRBV11-1,TGTGCCAGCAGCACCTTAGCGGGAGCCTACAATGAGCAGTTCTTC,CASSTLAGAYNEQFF
.,.,TRBJ2-5,TRBV9,TGTGCCAGCAGCGCACAGGGCTTCCAAGAGACCCAGTACTTC,CASSAQGFQETQYF
.,few,TRBJ1-1,TRBV4-3,TGCGCCAGCAGCCAAAGGGCATGGGGCAACAACCCTGAAGCTTTCTTT,CASSQRAWGNNPEAFF
TRBD2,few,TRBJ2-4,TRBV29-1,TGCAGCATCCGCCTGGGGGGGAGGGACATTCAGTACTTC,CSIRLGGRDIQYF
.,many,TRBJ1-3,TRBV30,TGTGCCTGGAGTGTGTTCGGCAGGGGACGAAACACCATATATTTT,CAWSVFGRGRNTIYF
.,many,TRBJ1-5,TRBV6-2/TRBV6-3,TGTGCCAGCAGTTTTCGACAGGATAGCAATCAGCCCCAGCATTTT,CASSFRQDSNQPQHF
.,many,TRBJ1-2,TRBV24-1,TGTGCCACCAGTTTGCAAGCTAACTATGGCTACACCTTC,CATSLQANYGYTF
TRBD1,few,TRBJ2-7,TRBV7-6,TGTGCCAGCAGCGTCGGGGGGACAGGGTTCTACGAGCAGTACTTC,CASSVGGTGFYEQYF
TRBD2,many,TRBJ2-3,TRBV5-1,TGCGCCAGCAGCACTAGCGGGAGGCCTAGCACAGATACGCAGTATTTT,CASSTSGRPSTDTQYF
TRBD2,few,TRBJ2-2,TRBV7-6,TGTGCCAGCAGCTTAGGGACTAGAATTGTCACCGGGGAGCTGTTTTTT,CASSLGTRIVTGELFF
.,.,TRBJ2-2,TRBV10-3,TGTGCCATCAGTGAGTCTCGGAACACCGGGGAGCTGTTTTTT,CAISESRNTGELFF
.,many,TRBJ2-5,TRBV24-1,TGTGCCACCACCCTCGCGATCATTATACAAGAGACCCAGTACTTC,CATTLAIIIQETQYF
.,many,TRBJ2-7,TRBV29-1,TGCAGCGCTGGACACTATGGGGACTACGAGCAGTACTTC,CSAGHYGDYEQYF
TRBD1,many,TRBJ1-1,TRBV7-9,TGTGCCAGCAGCTCGGACAGGGGGTTGTGGACTGAAGCTTTCTTT,CASSSDRGLWTEAFF
.,.,TRBJ2-3,TRBV2,TGTGCCAGCAATGTAGGAGATACGCAGTATTTT,CASNVGDTQYF
TRBD2,many,TRBJ2-5,TRBV3-1,TGTGCCAGCAGCCATGGGACTAGCGGGAGAAAGACCCAGTACTTC,CASSHGTSGRKTQYF
.,.,TRBJ2-7,TRBV7-2,TGTGCCAGCAGCTCGGTGGGTGGGGAGCAGTACTTC,CASSSVGGEQYF
.,many,TRBJ2-1,TRBV18,TGTGCCAGCTCCTTAGGACAACCCGGGACTTACGAATACAATGAGCAGTTCTTC,CASSLGQPGTYEYNEQFF
TRBD1,many,TRBJ2-7,TRBV9,TGTGCCAGCAGCGTAGACGGGACAGGGAGCTACGAGCAGTACTTC,CASSVDGTGSYEQYF
TRBD2,.,TRBJ2-3,TRBV11-2,TGTGCCAGCAGCCCCCGGCAGACTAGCCGATACACAGATACGCAGTATTTT,CASSPRQTSRYTDTQYF
.,.,TRBJ1-1,TRBV11-2,TGTGCCAGCAGCTTGGGCAGGGAAGGTACTGAAGCTTTCTTT,CASSLGREGTEAFF
TRBD1,many,TRBJ2-1,TRBV27,TGTGCCAGCAGTTCGTCGGGACAGGGCGATGAGCAGTTCTTC,CASSSSGQGDEQFF
TRBD1,few,TRBJ2-3,TRBV2,TGTGCCAGCAGCCCTGGGCAGGGGGTCAGGGGTGCAGATACGCAGTATTTT,CASSPGQGVRGADTQYF
.,.,TRBJ2-7,TRBV6-6,TGTGCCAGCAGACAAACCTACGAGCAGTACTTC,CASRQTYEQYF
TRBD1,many,TRBJ2-6,TRBV11-2,TGTGCCAGCAGCCTACACGTGACAGGGTACTCTGGGGCCAACGTCCTGACTTTC,CASSLHVTGYSGANVLTF
TRBD1,many,TRBJ1-1,TRBV10-3,TGTGCCATCAGTGAGTTTGACAGGGGGCCTTTCGAATTCCCTGAATTCACTGAAGCTTTCTTT,CAISEFDRGPFEFPEFTEAFF
TRBD1,many,TRBJ2-7,TRBV6-7,TGTGCCAGCAGTTACGCCGGACAGGGAGACGAGCAGTACTTC,CASSYAGQGDEQYF
TRBD1,many,TRBJ1-1,TRBV12-3/TRBV12-4,TGTGCCAGCAGTTGGGACAGGGGCACTGAAGCTTTCTTT,CASSWDRGTEAFF
.,few,TRBJ2-7,TRBV20-1,TGCAGTGCTAGAGATTTGGCGGGTAGCTCCTACGAGCAGTACTTC,CSARDLAGSSYEQYF
TRBD1,few,TRBJ2-5,TRBV11-2,TGTGCCAGCAGCATAGGGATGGGACAGATTCAAGAGACCCAGTACTTC,CASSIGMGQIQETQYF
TRBD1,many,TRBJ1-3,TRBV12-3/TRBV12-4,TGTGCCAGCAGTTGGACAGGCGCGCGCTCTGGAAACACCATATATTTT,CASSWTGARSGNTIYF
.,few,TRBJ2-1,TRBV2,TGTGCCAGCAGTGACGGCGAGCAGTTCTTC,CASSDGEQFF
TRBD2,many,TRBJ2-1,TRBV20-1,TGCAGTGCTAGAGGGGCCCTAGCGGCTTACAATGAGCAGTTCTTC,CSARGALAAYNEQFF
.,many,TRBJ2-7,TRBV19,TGTGCCAGCGGACCGCCGGGCAGCTCCTACGAGCAGTACTTC,CASGPPGSSYEQYF
.,.,TRBJ2-1,TRBV6-2/TRBV6-3,TGTGCCAGCTCCCAACCCGTCCGTAGCTACAATGAGCAGTTCTTC,CASSQPVRSYNEQFF
TRBD2,few,TRBJ2-3,TRBV7-9,TGTGCCAGCAGCTTAGGGGAGCGGGAGTGGAGCACAGATACGCAGTATTTT,CASSLGEREWSTDTQYF
TRBD2,many,TRBJ2-3,TRBV7-8,TGTGCCAGCAGCTACCCCGGACTAGCGGGGCGCGATACGCAGTATTTT,CASSYPGLAGRDTQYF
TRBD1,many,TRBJ1-3,TRBV10-2,TGCGCCAGCAGTGACACGCCGGGACAGGCCTTCTTCTCTGGAAACACCATATATTTT,CASSDTPGQAFFSGNTIYF
TRBD2,.,TRBJ2-3,TRBV18,TGTGCCAGCTCACCACAAGCACTAGCGGGTACAGATACGCAGTATTTT,CASSPQALAGTDTQYF
.,.,TRBJ1-2,TRBV2,TGTGCCAGCAGTGGGCTCACAGGGAATAGTTATAACTATGGCTACACCTTC,CASSGLTGNSYNYGYTF
.,few,TRBJ2-7,TRBV6-2/TRBV6-3,TGTGCCAGCAGTTACAGGTCGACCAGCGAGTCCTACGAGCAGTACTTC,CASSYRSTSESYEQYF
TRBD1,few,TRBJ2-7,TRBV5-1,TGCGCCAGCAGCTTGACGACAGGGGCCCTCTCCTACGAGCAGTACTTC,CASSLTTGALSYEQYF
.,.,TRBJ2-7,TRBV27,TGTGCCAGCAGTGGGTGGGACAAAGCCTACGAGCAGTACTTC,CASSGWDKAYEQYF
.,few,TRBJ2-1,TRBV29-1,TGCAGCGTTGACGTGGACAATGAGCAGTTCTTC,CSVDVDNEQFF
TRBD2,few,TRBJ2-4,TRBV15,TGTGCCACCAGCAGAGATGCACTAGCGGTGAAAAACATTCAGTACTTC,CATSRDALAVKNIQYF
.,many,TRBJ2-1,TRBV2,TGTGCCGGATCTCCTTCCTACAATGAGCAGTTCTTC,CAGSPSYNEQFF
TRBD2,few,TRBJ2-7,TRBV5-1,TGCGCCAGCAGCCCTGGGACTAGCGGGGGGTACGAGCAGTACTTC,CASSPGTSGGYEQYF
.,.,TRBJ1-1,TRBV7-9,TGTGCCAGCAGCTTAGTTGGGCAGAAGAACACTGAAGCTTTCTTT,CASSLVGQKNTEAFF
.,.,TRBJ2-3,TRBV29-1,TGCAGCGTTGGGACATTCCTTAGCACAGATACGCAGTATTTT,CSVGTFLSTDTQYF
.,many,TRBJ1-5,TRBV5-1,TGCGCCAGCAGCTATCAGGGAGGGGATCAGCCCCAGCATTTT,CASSYQGGDQPQHF
TRBD2,many,TRBJ2-3,TRBV7-2,TGTGCCAGCAGCTTAGTAGGGACTAGCGCTGGAGATACGCAGTATTTT,CASSLVGTSAGDTQYF